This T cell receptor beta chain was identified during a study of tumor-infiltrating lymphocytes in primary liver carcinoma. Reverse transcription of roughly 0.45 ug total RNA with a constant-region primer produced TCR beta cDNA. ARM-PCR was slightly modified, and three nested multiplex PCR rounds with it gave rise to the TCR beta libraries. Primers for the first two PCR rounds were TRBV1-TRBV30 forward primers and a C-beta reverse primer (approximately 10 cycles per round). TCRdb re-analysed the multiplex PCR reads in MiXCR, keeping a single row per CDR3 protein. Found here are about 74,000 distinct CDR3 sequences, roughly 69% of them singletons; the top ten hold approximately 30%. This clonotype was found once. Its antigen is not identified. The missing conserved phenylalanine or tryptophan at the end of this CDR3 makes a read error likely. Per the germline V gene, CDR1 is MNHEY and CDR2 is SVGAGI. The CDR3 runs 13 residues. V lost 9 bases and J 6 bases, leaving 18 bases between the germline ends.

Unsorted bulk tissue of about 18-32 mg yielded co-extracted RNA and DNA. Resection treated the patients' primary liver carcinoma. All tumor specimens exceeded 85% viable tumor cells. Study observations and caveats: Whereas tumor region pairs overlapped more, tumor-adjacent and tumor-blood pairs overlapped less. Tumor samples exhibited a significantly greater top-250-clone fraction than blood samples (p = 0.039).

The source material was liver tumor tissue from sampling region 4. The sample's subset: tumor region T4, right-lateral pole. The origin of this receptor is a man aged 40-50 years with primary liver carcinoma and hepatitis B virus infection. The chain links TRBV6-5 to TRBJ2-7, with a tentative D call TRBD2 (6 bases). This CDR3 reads CASRREPVGEQYL. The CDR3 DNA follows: TGTGCCAGTAGGAGGGAACCCGTGGGCGAGCAGTACTTA.